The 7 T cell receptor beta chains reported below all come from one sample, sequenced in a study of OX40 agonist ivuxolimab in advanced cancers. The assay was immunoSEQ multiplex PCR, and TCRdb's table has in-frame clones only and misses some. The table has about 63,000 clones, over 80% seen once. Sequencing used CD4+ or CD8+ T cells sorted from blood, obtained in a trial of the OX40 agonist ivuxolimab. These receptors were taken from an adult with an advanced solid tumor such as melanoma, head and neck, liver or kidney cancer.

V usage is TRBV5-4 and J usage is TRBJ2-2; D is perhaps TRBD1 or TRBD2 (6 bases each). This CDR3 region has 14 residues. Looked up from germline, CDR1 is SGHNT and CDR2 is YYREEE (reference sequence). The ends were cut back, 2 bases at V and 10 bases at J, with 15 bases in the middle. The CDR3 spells CASSLGTGREELFF. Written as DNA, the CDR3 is TGTGCCAGCAGCTTAGGTACAGGGCGGGAGGAGCTGTTTTTT.

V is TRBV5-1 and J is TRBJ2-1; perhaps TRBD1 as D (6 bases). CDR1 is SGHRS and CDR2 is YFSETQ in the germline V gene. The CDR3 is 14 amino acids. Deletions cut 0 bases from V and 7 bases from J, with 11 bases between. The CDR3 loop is CASSLGGPPNEQFF. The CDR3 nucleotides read TGCGCCAGCAGCTTGGGGGGGCCCCCAAATGAGCAGTTCTTC.

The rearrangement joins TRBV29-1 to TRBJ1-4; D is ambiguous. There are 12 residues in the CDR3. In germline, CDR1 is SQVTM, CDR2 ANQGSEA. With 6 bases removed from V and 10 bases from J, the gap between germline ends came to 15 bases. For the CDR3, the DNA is TGCAGCGTGGTGACCGGGTTGGGAAAACTGTTTTTT. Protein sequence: CSVVTGLGKLFF.

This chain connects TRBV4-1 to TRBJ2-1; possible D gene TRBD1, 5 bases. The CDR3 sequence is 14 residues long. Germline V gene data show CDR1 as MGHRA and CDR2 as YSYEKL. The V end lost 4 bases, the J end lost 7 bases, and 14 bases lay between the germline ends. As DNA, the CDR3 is TGCGCCAGCAGCCCTTGGCAGGGAACAAATGAGCAGTTCTTC. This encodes CASSPWQGTNEQFF.

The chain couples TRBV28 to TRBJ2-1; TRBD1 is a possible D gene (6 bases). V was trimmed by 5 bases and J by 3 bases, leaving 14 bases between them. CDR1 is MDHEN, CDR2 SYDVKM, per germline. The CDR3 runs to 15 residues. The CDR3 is CASSLDGTLYNEQFF. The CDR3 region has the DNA TGTGCCAGCAGTCTAGACGGGACACTCTACAATGAGCAGTTCTTC.

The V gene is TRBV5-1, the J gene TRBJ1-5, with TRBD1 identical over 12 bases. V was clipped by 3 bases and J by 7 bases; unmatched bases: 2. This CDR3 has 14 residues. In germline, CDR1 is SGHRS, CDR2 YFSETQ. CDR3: CASSYGTGGQPQHF. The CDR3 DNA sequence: TGCGCCAGCAGCTACGGGACAGGGGGCCAGCCCCAGCATTTT.

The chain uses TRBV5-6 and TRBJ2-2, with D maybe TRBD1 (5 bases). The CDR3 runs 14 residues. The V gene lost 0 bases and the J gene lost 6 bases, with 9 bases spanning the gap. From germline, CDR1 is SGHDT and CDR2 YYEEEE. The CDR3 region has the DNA TGTGCCAGCAGCTTGGAGGGGTGGGCCGGGGAGCTGTTTTTT. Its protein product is CASSLEGWAGELFF.